The 3 T cell receptor beta chains in this list originate from one sample, sequenced in a study of tumor and adjacent non-tumor tissue in lung cancer. A modified ARM-PCR protocol with three rounds of nested PCR amplified TCRbeta. TCRdb re-called the multiplex PCR reads through MiXCR, storing one row per CDR3 protein. The data contain about 85,000 distinct CDR3 sequences, 61% of them singletons. RNA was extracted from bulk tissue without any cell sorting. The sample was lung tumor tissue. These receptors originate from a man between 65 and 80 years old with non-small cell lung cancer.

This clonotype was seen many times. This chain links TRBV12-3 or TRBV12-4 with TRBJ1-1, with D possibly being TRBD1 (5 bases). CDR3 length: 14 residues. V shed 6 bases and J shed 0 bases, with 11 bases lying between them. The CDR3 sequence is CASRMGQLNTEAFF. CDR3 nucleotides: TGTGCCAGCAGGATGGGGCAGTTGAACACTGAAGCTTTCTTT.

A note on this clonotype: A much bigger clone sits one base away, suggesting this may be a read error. The CDR3 DNA is TGCGCCAGCAGCCAAGATGTAGGGTGGGGCGAGCAGTACTTC. Translation: CASSQDVGWGEQYF. This chain uses TRBV4-1 with TRBJ2-7; D remains unclear. There are 14 residues in the CDR3. Germline assignment: CDR1 MGHRA and CDR2 YSYEKL. V lost 0 bases to trimming and J lost 6 bases, with 12 bases between them.

Turning to this clonotype: One junction end disagrees with the germline gene, perhaps due to a read error. The V and J genes are TRBV6-5 and TRBJ1-2; TRBD1 agrees at 7 bases. The CDR3 extends over 14 amino acids. The germline CDR1 and CDR2 sequences are MNHEY and SVGAGI. The CDR3: CTSSYMDRNYVYTF. CDR3 nucleotides: TGTACCAGCAGTTACATGGACAGGAATTATGTCTACACCTTC.